Listed below are T cell receptor beta chains from one sample, sequenced in a study of control samples from healthy donors and cancer patients. Clones were sequenced by immunoSEQ multiplex PCR, and TCRdb holds only the in-frame ones, with some missing. This sample has 150,000 or so clones, with approximately 90% found just once. Sequencing was performed on blood. Receptors were obtained from a woman in her 30s in good health. CDR3s include the opening cysteine and the closing phenylalanine or tryptophan. Each record gives: V gene, D gene, J gene, CDR3 DNA, CDR3 protein. The D gene is left open where the match is weak.

>TRBV19|TRBD2|TRBJ2-1
TGTGCCAGTAGTATCAGTAGCGGGAGTGTCTATGAGCAGTTCTTC
CASSISSGSVYEQFF
>TRBV10-2|.|TRBJ2-4
TGCGCCAGCAGTGAGACGGGTCTAGCCAAAAACATTCAGTACTTC
CASSETGLAKNIQYF
>TRBV6-5|.|TRBJ1-6
TGTGCCAGCAGAAAAACAGAGTATAATTCACCCCTCCACTTT
CASRKTEYNSPLHF
>TRBV6-2/TRBV6-3|.|TRBJ1-4
TGTGCCAGCAGTTACTCCGGTGCAACTAATGAAAAACTGTTTTTT
CASSYSGATNEKLFF
>TRBV29-1|TRBD1|TRBJ1-1
TGCAGCGTTGAAGTATACGGACAGGGGAATGAAGCTTTCTTT
CSVEVYGQGNEAFF
>TRBV6-2/TRBV6-3|TRBD2|TRBJ2-7
TGTGCCAGCAGCCCCGTGCGACTAGCGGGAGCCTACGAGCAGTACTTC
CASSPVRLAGAYEQYF
>TRBV6-2/TRBV6-3|TRBD2|TRBJ2-1
TGTGCCAGCAGTTACTCTACTAGCGGTGCCTCCTACAATGAGCAGTTCTTC
CASSYSTSGASYNEQFF
>TRBV29-1|.|TRBJ2-2
TGCAGCTGTCGGGAGTGGGACACCGGGGAGCTGTTTTTT
CSCREWDTGELFF
>TRBV7-9|TRBD1|TRBJ1-3
TGTGCCAGCAGCTTAGTTCCGGGACAGGGAGGGCCTGGAAACACCATATATTTT
CASSLVPGQGGPGNTIYF
>TRBV3-1/TRBV3-2|.|TRBJ1-2
TGTGCCAGCAGCCAAGGGCCTTTCTATGGCTACACCTTC
CASSQGPFYGYTF
>TRBV7-9|.|TRBJ2-7
TGTGCCAGCAGGCGTCCGGGAGCATCCTACGAGCAGTACTTC
CASRRPGASYEQYF
>TRBV6-2/TRBV6-3|TRBD2|TRBJ2-3
TGTGCCAGCAGTAGGGGTAGCGGGTCTAGCACAGATACGCAGTATTTT
CASSRGSGSSTDTQYF